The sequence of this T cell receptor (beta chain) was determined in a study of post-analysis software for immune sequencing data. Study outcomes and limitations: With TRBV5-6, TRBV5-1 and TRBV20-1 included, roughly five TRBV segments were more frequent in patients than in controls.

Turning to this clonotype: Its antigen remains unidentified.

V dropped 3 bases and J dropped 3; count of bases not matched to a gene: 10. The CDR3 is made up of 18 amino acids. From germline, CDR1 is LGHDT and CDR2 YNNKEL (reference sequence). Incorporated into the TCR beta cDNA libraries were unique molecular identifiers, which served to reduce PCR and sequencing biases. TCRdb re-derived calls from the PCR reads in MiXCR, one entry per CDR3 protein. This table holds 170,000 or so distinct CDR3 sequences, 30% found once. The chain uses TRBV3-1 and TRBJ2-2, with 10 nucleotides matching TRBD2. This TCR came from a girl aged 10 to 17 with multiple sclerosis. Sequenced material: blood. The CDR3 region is CASSQVLRLAGDTGELFF. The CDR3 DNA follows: TGTGCCAGCAGCCAGGTACTGAGGCTAGCGGGGGACACCGGGGAGCTGTTTTTT.